The next 3 T cell receptor beta chains were all read from a single sample in a study of cytomegalovirus exposure and HLA in healthy donors (dated by TCRdb to 2017 to 2019). The library came from the immunoSEQ multiplex PCR assay. A mixture of 60 forward primers for TCR Vbeta segments and 13 reverse primers for TCR Jbeta segments was used in the multiplex PCR. TCRdb retrieved this table from immuneACCESS and kept in-frame rearrangements only. Not all clones are present; in checked studies, unresolved V genes account for under half, and no reason is known for the remainder. The table for this sample lists around 110,000 clones; 9.5% of them were counted only once. Jointly, the top ten make up 3% of the sample. Source material: PBMCs. The receptor set was obtained from a man under 40 in good health and CMV-seronegative.

V and J are TRBV5-1 and TRBJ1-1, with D uncertain. Trimming took off 1 base at V and 0 bases at J, with 13 bases between the two ends. Germline-derived CDR1 and CDR2 are SGHRS and YFSETQ. The CDR3 runs 16 residues. CDR3 loop: CASSLNPGLLNTEAFF. The CDR3 DNA follows: TGCGCCAGCAGCTTGAATCCAGGACTTTTGAACACTGAAGCTTTCTTT.

This sequence joins TRBV4-1 and TRBJ2-1; D is ambiguous. Germline assignment: CDR1 MGHRA and CDR2 YSYEKL. This CDR3 region has 13 residues. The V gene lost 1 base and the J gene lost 8 bases, with 9 bases spanning the gap. The chain's CDR3 is CASSQVVVDEQFF. The CDR3 DNA reads TGCGCCAGCAGCCAAGTGGTAGTCGATGAGCAGTTCTTC.

This clone was detected only a few times. V and J are TRBV9 and TRBJ1-1; a weak D match, TRBD1 (6 bases). Trimming removed 4 bases at V and 1 base at J, with 14 bases between. Germline-derived CDR1 and CDR2 are SGDLS and YYNGEE. CDR3 length: 15 amino acids. The CDR3 DNA reads as TGTGCCAGCAGCCATGGGACATGGGGGAACACTGAAGCTTTCTTT. It yields the protein CASSHGTWGNTEAFF.